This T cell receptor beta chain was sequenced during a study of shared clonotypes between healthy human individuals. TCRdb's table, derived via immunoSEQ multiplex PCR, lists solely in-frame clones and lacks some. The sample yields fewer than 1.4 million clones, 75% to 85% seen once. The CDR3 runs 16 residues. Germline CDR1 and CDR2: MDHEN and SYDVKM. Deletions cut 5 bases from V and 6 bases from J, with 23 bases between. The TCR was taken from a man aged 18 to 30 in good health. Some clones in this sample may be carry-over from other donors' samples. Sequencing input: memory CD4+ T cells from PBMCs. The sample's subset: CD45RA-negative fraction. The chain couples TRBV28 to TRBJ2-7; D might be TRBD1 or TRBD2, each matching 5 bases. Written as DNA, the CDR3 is TGTGCCAGCAGTCCGCTGACCCTCTGGGGGTTTAGCGAGCAGTACTTC. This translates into CASSPLTLWGFSEQYF.